This T cell receptor (beta chain) was captured by sequencing in a study of blood T cell repertoires in COVID-19 (dated by TCRdb to the early 2020s). Regarding the complete study: Samples covering the acute and convalescent phases of COVID-19 were provided by collaborators in the United States, Italy and Spain. Samples were obtained from the ongoing ImmuneRACE study (first 160 participants) and from over 1,000 subjects provided by 6 global collaborators. Deeply sampled blood TCRbeta repertoires from subjects exposed to, actively infected with, or recovered from COVID-19 were included in the dataset. The prospective study material was composed of cDNA or gDNA derived from T cells, B-cell-depleted T cells, or PBMCs. Where available, HLA class I and class II types were obtained from metadata supplied by the sample provider rather than from assay-based typing. A de-identified subject ID, COVID-19 status, age in years and sex were almost always included in the sample metadata. The repertoires were released in a freely available public database meant as a resource for research on the immune response to SARS-CoV-2. Overall study results and their limits: The quantity of clinical and demographic metadata differed by source and by participant and was supplied without curation.

Comment on this clone: The antigen this receptor binds is unknown. No quality values exist for individual bases; no much larger clone is one base distant.

TCRbeta CDR3 regions were amplified from genomic DNA by means of the immunoSEQ Assay, a bias-controlled multiplex PCR. The original methods were these. The number of nucleated cells in each sample was estimated by amplification of reference gene primers within the assay. Sequence reads were collapsed and filtered to measure the absolute abundance of every unique TCRbeta CDR3 rearrangement. For each sample, productive Simpson clonality was calculated by taking the square root of Simpson's diversity index across productive rearrangements. Here the immuneACCESS table is served through TCRdb, limited to in-frame sequences with V and J called. Missing clones are a known gap in these copies; in checked studies unresolved V genes cover under half, and the rest lacks a known reason. V, J and clone size reflect that table, while D and trimming were determined from the DNA. Here the sample has fewer than 200,000 clones; approximately 84% occur a single time. 0.95% to 1.5% of the sample is taken by the ten largest.

For CDR1 and CDR2, the germline V gene lists SGHVS and FQNEAQ. The CDR3 has 13 amino acids, counting the end cysteine and phenylalanine. Just the 39-base CDR3 DNA is kept, in frame starting at base 1. Trimming accounts for 5 bases at V and 2 bases at J, while the number of junction bases matched to no gene is 2. Participants in the prospective study were aged roughly 18 to 90 years, lived in 24 United States geographic areas, and enrolled through a virtual design. In the prospective study, participants were assigned to cohorts based on the clinical history participants reported in a screening survey and a study questionnaire. Mobile phlebotomists in the prospective study collected whole blood, serum and a nasopharyngeal or oropharyngeal swab from every participant. Additional blood draws and questionnaires over a roughly two-month period could optionally be provided by prospective study participants. Blood samples from the prospective study were shipped frozen or at room temperature prior to DNA extraction.

The sample comprised PBMCs or T cells enriched from blood (not recorded which). This clonotype was sampled from a human donor with acute COVID-19. The donor label of this sample is uncertain. The sequence is built from TRBV7-8 and TRBJ2-7; 8 bases in between match TRBD1. The CDR3: CASSQGATYEQYF. The base sequence is TGTGCCAGCAGCCAGGGGGCGACCTACGAGCAGTACTTC. The variable domain in full, with residues beyond the CDR3 obtained from the reference TRBV7-8 and TRBJ2-7 genes, is GAGVSQSPRYKVAKRGQDVALRCDPISGHVSLFWYQQALGQGPEFLTYFQNEAQLDKSGLPSDRFFAERPEGSVSTLKIQRTQQEDSAVYLCASSQGATYEQYFGPGTRLTVT.